The 32 T cell receptor beta chains reported below all come from one sample, sequenced in a study of blood T cells in healthy people across ages (dated by TCRdb to the mid-2010s). Libraries were built with 5' RACE. The reads were generated on an Illumina HiSeq 2500. A second PCR of about 7 to 12 cycles was performed with a sample-barcoded 5' primer and a J-beta primer mix. TCRdb passed the public sequencing reads through fastp at Q25 and MiXCR, retaining productive beta sequences. Rows matching on CDR3 protein sequence are summarized as one entry with the most common DNA and genes. Within this sample are 600,000 or so distinct CDR3 sequences, with roughly 31% of them counted one time only. 15% to 18% of the sample is in the top ten clones. Sequencing was done on a sample of blood. These receptors were collected from a woman at least 80 years old in good health.

This clonotype has at least ten counts. J is TRBJ1-6 and V is TRBV11-1, with TRBD1 as a possible D gene (6 bases). The V end was cut by 1 base, the J end by 2 bases, with 9 bases between. The CDR3 is 16 amino acids. Germline CDR1 and CDR2: SGHAT and FQDESV (reference sequence). CDR3 DNA: TGTGCCAGCAGCTTAGACCGGGACACCTATAATTCACCCCTCCACTTT. Residues: CASSLDRDTYNSPLHF.

This clonotype was detected many times. This chain joins TRBV6-1 and TRBJ2-7, with D hard to call. CDR1 and CDR2 (germline): MNHNS, SASEGT. Trimming took off 6 bases at V and 2 bases at J, with 8 bases between the two ends. The CDR3 sequence is 12 residues long. The CDR3 DNA is TGTGCCAGCAGACAAGAGGCCTACGAGCAGTACTTC. Amino acids: CASRQEAYEQYF.

The V call is TRBV7-9, the J call TRBJ2-3, with TRBD2 matching 13 bases. The CDR3 contains 17 residues. The germline V gene has CDR1 SEHNR and CDR2 FQNEAQ (reference sequence). With V trimmed by 1 base and J by 3 bases, 4 bases remained unmatched. The CDR3 loop is CASSLGTSGGGTDTQYF. CDR3 nucleotide sequence: TGTGCCAGCAGCTTAGGGACTAGCGGGGGAGGTACAGATACGCAGTATTTT. Filled out from reference TRBV7-9 and TRBJ2-3, the complete variable domain reads DTGVSQNPRHKITKRGQNVTFRCDPISEHNRLYWYRQTLGQGPEFLTYFQNEAQLEKSRLLSDRFSAERPKGSFSTLEIQRTEQGDSAMYLCASSLGTSGGGTDTQYFGPGTRLTVL.

This clonotype was seen repeatedly, ten times or more. The chain employs TRBV6-1 and TRBJ2-1, with a weak D call TRBD2 (5 bases). The germline CDR1 and CDR2 sequences are MNHNS and SASEGT. This CDR3 spans 16 amino acids. The V end was cut by 2 bases, the J end by 0 bases, with 11 bases between. Written as DNA, the CDR3 is TGTGCCAGCAGTGAAAGAGGACTTAGCTCCTACAATGAGCAGTTCTTC. It encodes CASSERGLSSYNEQFF.

Details on this clonotype: Being one base from a much bigger clone, this may be a read error. The chain joins TRBV7-6 to TRBJ2-3, with D tentatively TRBD2 (6 bases). The CDR3 covers 16 residues. Germline CDR1 and CDR2: SGHVS and FNYEAQ. The V gene lost 4 bases and the J gene lost 0 bases, with 14 bases spanning the gap. The CDR3 is CASSSLLGRSTDTQYF. DNA for the CDR3: TGTGCCAGCAGCTCCCTTTTGGGGAGGAGCACAGATACGCAGTATTTT.

With respect to this clonotype: The CDR3 does not close with the conserved phenylalanine or tryptophan, likely indicating a read error. CDR3: CASSPGGREGYGYTL. The CDR3 DNA reads TGTGCCAGCAGCCCCGGGGGCAGGGAGGGCTATGGCTACACCTTA. This chain connects TRBV7-2 to TRBJ1-2, with a weak D call TRBD1 (6 bases). The ends were cut back, 5 bases at V and 4 bases at J, with 17 bases in the middle. In germline, CDR1 is SGHTA, CDR2 FQGNSA. The CDR3 spans 15 residues.

This clonotype was picked up many times. The chain carries TRBV20-1 and TRBJ2-7, with TRBD1 matching over 11 bases. Looked up from germline, CDR1 is DFQATT and CDR2 is SNEGSKA (reference sequence). CDR3 length: 15 residues. Unmatched junction bases numbered 5, after V lost 1 base and J lost 3 bases. For the CDR3, the DNA is TGCAGTGCTAGAGCGCAGGGACAGGGGGTCTACGAGCAGTACTTC. Residues: CSARAQGQGVYEQYF.

The chain has TRBV5-1 and TRBJ2-1, with D maybe TRBD2 (5 bases). The CDR3 runs to 15 residues. Germline V gene sequence: CDR1 SGHRS, CDR2 YFSETQ. Between the trimmed V and J ends, which lost 5 bases and 0 bases, there was a span of 12 bases. The CDR3 protein is CASRTGGPSYNEQFF. CDR3 sequence (DNA): TGCGCCAGCAGAACGGGCGGGCCCTCCTACAATGAGCAGTTCTTC.

In its sample, this clonotype was seen many times. This chain uses TRBV10-3 with TRBJ2-3, with TRBD1 identical over 8 bases. The CDR3 loop spans 14 amino acids. Trimming at V came to 5 bases and at J to 0 bases, leaving 1 base not matched to a gene. Looked up from germline, CDR1 is ENHRY and CDR2 is SYGVKD. In nucleotides, the CDR3 is TGTGCCATCAGTTGGACAGGGAGCACAGATACGCAGTATTTT. It translates to CAISWTGSTDTQYF.

The chain employs TRBV7-2 and TRBJ2-1, with 8 positions matching TRBD1. Germline assignment: CDR1 SGHTA and CDR2 FQGNSA. Trimming cost V 2 bases and J 6 bases; bases outside gene matches: 3. This CDR3 spans 14 amino acids. This chain's CDR3 is CASSLQGASNEQFF. CDR3 DNA sequence: TGTGCCAGCAGCTTACAGGGGGCTAGCAATGAGCAGTTCTTC.

This clonotype showed up many times. This rearrangement joins TRBV20-1 to TRBJ2-6; D unclear. Germline V CDR1 and CDR2: DFQATT, SNEGSKA (reference sequence). Trimming removed 6 bases from V and 0 bases from J, with 15 bases in between. This CDR3 comprises 16 residues. The CDR3 DNA follows: TGCAGTGCGGAAGACCCACAGAGCTCTGGGGCCAACGTCCTGACTTTC. It is translated as CSAEDPQSSGANVLTF.

DNA for the CDR3: TGTGCCAGCAGTCGACCAGCGAGGGGGGGCACAGATACGCAGTATTTT. Its protein is CASSRPARGGTDTQYF. The J gene is TRBJ2-3, the V gene TRBV7-3; D possibly uses TRBD1 or TRBD2 (6 bases each). V lost 6 bases to trimming and J lost 1 base, with 17 bases between them. The V gene's germline CDR1 is SGHTA and CDR2 FQGTGA. This CDR3 region has 16 residues. Drawing the rest from reference TRBV7-3 and TRBJ2-3, the complete variable domain is GAGVSQTPSNKVTEKGKYVELRCDPISGHTALYWYRQSLGQGPEFLIYFQGTGAADDSGLPNDRFFAVRPEGSVSTLKIQRTERGDSAVYLCASSRPARGGTDTQYFGPGTRLTVL.

This clonotype was seen at least ten times. This chain connects TRBV12-3 or TRBV12-4 to TRBJ1-2; possibly TRBD1 for D (6 bases). The V end was cut by 6 bases, the J end by 1 base, with 15 bases between. The CDR3 runs 15 residues. The CDR3, as DNA: TGTGCCAGCAGCCCAGGGGAGGGGAATAACTATGGCTACACCTTC. Its protein product is CASSPGEGNNYGYTF.

This clonotype was detected ten times or more. The V and J genes are TRBV6-5 and TRBJ2-7; TRBD1 matches at 11 bases. Per germline, CDR1 MNHEY and CDR2 SVGAGI. The CDR3 contains 14 residues. The ends lost 6 bases at V and 5 bases at J; junction bases unmatched: 6. CDR3 region: CASRDRDRGDEQYF. The CDR3, as DNA: TGTGCCAGCAGGGACCGGGACAGGGGGGACGAGCAGTACTTC.

V is TRBV20-1 and J is TRBJ2-2, with 10 nucleotides matching TRBD2. CDR1 and CDR2 from the germline V gene are DFQATT and SNEGSKA (reference sequence). Trimming took 2 bases from V and 1 from J; bases not matched to a gene: 7. The CDR3 consists of 17 residues. CDR3 residues: CSARKPSGGVNTGELFF. The CDR3 DNA reads as TGCAGTGCTAGAAAACCCAGCGGGGGGGTGAACACCGGGGAGCTGTTTTTT.

The chain employs TRBV6-1 and TRBJ2-2, with D possibly being TRBD1 or TRBD2 (5 bases each). CDR1 is MNHNS, CDR2 SASEGT, per germline. The CDR3 runs 14 residues. With 8 bases removed from V and 4 bases from J, the gap between germline ends came to 14 bases. This CDR3 is CASGRGVTTGELFF. CDR3 DNA: TGTGCCAGCGGTAGGGGAGTTACCACCGGGGAGCTGTTTTTT.

This clonotype appeared a few times. The J gene is TRBJ2-5, the V gene TRBV18, with 11 bases aligning to TRBD2. The V gene's germline CDR1 is KGHSH and CDR2 LQKENI. The CDR3 covers 16 residues. V lost 3 bases, J lost 5 bases, and 8 bases stayed unmatched. The CDR3 is CASSPFSGGAYETQYF. CDR3 bases: TGTGCCAGCTCACCCTTTAGCGGGGGGGCATACGAGACCCAGTACTTC.

This clonotype was seen at least ten times. The V call is TRBV28, the J call TRBJ1-5; no definite D call. Germline loops: CDR1 MDHEN, CDR2 SYDVKM. CDR3 length: 17 amino acids. V was pared by 1 base and J by 5 bases, with 18 bases between. The CDR3, as DNA: TGTGCCAGCAGTTTATTAAGGAAGGCAGGTGGGGATCAGCCCCAGCATTTT. Amino acid sequence: CASSLLRKAGGDQPQHF. The whole variable domain, filled in from reference TRBV28 and TRBJ1-5, reads DVKVTQSSRYLVKRTGEKVFLECVQDMDHENMFWYRQDPGLGLRLIYFSYDVKMKEKGDIPEGYSVSREKKERFSLILESASTNQTSMYLCASSLLRKAGGDQPQHFGDGTRLSIL.

Of note for this clonotype: A much bigger clone sits one base away, suggesting this may be a read error. The genes are TRBV7-2 and TRBJ1-1; 8 bases fit TRBD1. CDR3 length: 17 residues. Germline V CDR1 and CDR2: SGHTA, FQGNSA. The CDR3 DNA follows: TGTGCCGGCAGCTTAGTTAGGACAGGGCAGGTAAACACTGAAGCTTTCTTT. This codes for CAGSLVRTGQVNTEAFF.

In its sample, this clonotype was seen many times. This rearrangement joins TRBV6-5 to TRBJ1-4; D perhaps matches TRBD1 (6 bases). Germline V lookup: CDR1 MNHEY, CDR2 SVGAGI. V was clipped by 8 bases and J by 8 bases, with 18 bases between them. The CDR3 sequence is 14 residues long. The CDR3 loop reads CASSFQGLGEKLFF. CDR3 nucleotide sequence: TGTGCCAGCTCCTTCCAGGGGCTCGGCGAAAAACTGTTTTTT.

This clonotype was detected a few times. V usage is TRBV2 and J usage is TRBJ1-1; D ambiguous. CDR1 is SNHLY, CDR2 FYNNEI, per germline. V was shortened by 7 bases and J by 4 bases, with 16 bases between the two germline ends. The CDR3 is made up of 14 amino acids. The CDR3 DNA sequence: TGTGCCAGCATCGGTGAGCTCCACGGCACTGAAGCTTTCTTT. It codes for CASIGELHGTEAFF.

The chain combines TRBV20-1 with TRBJ2-1; 10 bases are shared with TRBD2. CDR1 and CDR2 (germline): DFQATT, SNEGSKA (reference sequence). The CDR3 totals 15 residues. V dropped 0 bases and J dropped 5; count of bases not matched to a gene: 4. The CDR3 bases are TGCAGTGCTAGAGACGGACTAGCGGATAACAATGAGCAGTTCTTC. This translates into CSARDGLADNNEQFF.

The V and J genes are TRBV28 and TRBJ1-4; 7 bases map to TRBD1. Per the germline V gene, CDR1 is MDHEN and CDR2 is SYDVKM. CDR3 length: 14 residues. V shed 3 bases, J shed 8 bases, and the junction held 6 bases outside the gene matches. The CDR3, as DNA: TGTGCCAGCAGTTTCAGTAGGGGGCAAGAAAAACTGTTTTTT. This gives the protein CASSFSRGQEKLFF.

Comment on this clonotype: A single base separates this from a much larger clone, so it may be a read error. This chain uses TRBV13 with TRBJ2-1; perhaps TRBD2 as D (5 bases). The end of the DNA is better explained by TRBJ2-7, so the J call may be wrong. The germline gives CDR1 PRHDT, CDR2 FYEKMQ (reference sequence). This CDR3 is 13 amino acids long. This CDR3 is CASSEDGNNEQYF. The CDR3 DNA reads as TGTGCCAGCAGCGAGGACGGGAACAATGAGCAGTACTTC.

The sample holds many counts of this clonotype. The rearrangement links TRBV10-3 to TRBJ2-3, with 11 positions matching TRBD2. This CDR3 is built from 17 residues. V gave up 4 bases and J gave up 3 bases; unmatched junction bases: 9. The germline V gene encodes CDR1 ENHRY and CDR2 SYGVKD. The CDR3 DNA reads TGTGCCATCAGTGTAGGTAGCGGGGGGGCCGCGACAGATACGCAGTATTTT. Protein: CAISVGSGGAATDTQYF.

The rearrangement joins TRBV29-1 to TRBJ1-1; maybe TRBD1 (5 bases). Trimming pared 6 bases from V and 1 base from J, leaving 6 bases between. CDR1 is SQVTM, CDR2 ANQGSEA, per germline. The CDR3 is 11 amino acids. The CDR3 coding sequence is TGCAGCGTGGACACGAACACTGAAGCTTTCTTT. This translates into CSVDTNTEAFF.

This clonotype was recorded at least ten times. The chain employs TRBV9 and TRBJ2-7; TRBD2 might be the D (5 bases). This CDR3 region has 16 residues. The V end lost 2 bases, the J end lost 2 bases, and 17 bases lay between the germline ends. Germline lookup yields CDR1 SGDLS and CDR2 YYNGEE. In nucleotides, the CDR3 is TGTGCCAGCAGCGTGAGGGCAGGCTCGTTAGCCTACGAGCAGTACTTC. This encodes CASSVRAGSLAYEQYF.

This clonotype came up once. This may stem from a read error, because a much larger clone lies one nucleotide away. The rearrangement uses TRBV7-6 and TRBJ2-7; D gene ambiguous. With the DNA end fitting TRBJ2-5 better, the J assignment may be wrong. This CDR3 region has 16 residues. Germline V gives CDR1 SGHVS, CDR2 FNYEAQ. CDR3 residues: CAGSFPIGASEETQYF. CDR3 coding DNA: TGTGCCGGCAGCTTTCCTATTGGAGCTTCGGAAGAGACCCAGTACTTC.

This clonotype has more than one count but fewer than ten. A much larger clone differs from this one at a single base, so this may be a read error. The chain has TRBV20-1 and TRBJ2-1, with TRBD2 matching 9 bases. The CDR3 covers 15 residues. The germline CDR1 and CDR2 sequences are DFQATT and SNEGSKA (reference sequence). V lost 0 bases and J lost 5; bases outside the gene matches: 5. DNA of the CDR3: TGCAGTGCTAGAGATCGAGCGGGGGGACACAATGAGCAGTTCTTC. Residues: CSARDRAGGHNEQFF.

This clonotype was recorded many times. The chain employs TRBV20-1 and TRBJ2-3; 9 nucleotides agree with TRBD2. Germline loops: CDR1 DFQATT, CDR2 SNEGSKA (reference sequence). The CDR3 spans 17 residues. Trimming took 0 bases from V and 2 from J; bases not matched to a gene: 9. The CDR3 reads CSARDPRASGDTDTQYF. CDR3 coding DNA: TGCAGTGCTAGAGACCCGCGGGCTAGCGGGGACACAGATACGCAGTATTTT.

This clonotype was seen repeatedly, ten times or more. CDR3 protein: CSAKPPGTAGTQYF. CDR3 coding DNA: TGCAGTGCTAAACCGCCCGGGACAGCTGGTACGCAGTATTTT. The chain combines TRBV20-1 with TRBJ2-3; TRBD1 matches 7 bases. V was clipped by 4 bases and J by 8 bases; unmatched bases: 12. Germline loops: CDR1 DFQATT, CDR2 SNEGSKA (reference sequence). CDR3 size: 14 residues.

V usage is TRBV7-3 and J usage is TRBJ2-2; 14 bases are a match to TRBD2. The junction had 5 bases not matched to a gene; V was cut back by 5 bases and J by 6 bases. The CDR3 length is 16 residues. The V gene's germline CDR1 is SGHTA and CDR2 FQGTGA. CDR3 nucleotide sequence: TGTGCCAGCAGCGTGACTAGCGGGGGGGGCGCCGGGGAGCTGTTTTTT. It specifies CASSVTSGGGAGELFF.